In this sample, the clone carrying this T cell receptor (beta chain) turned up a few times. What it recognizes is unknown. This entry comes from a study of T cell repertoires in cytomegalovirus infection. V dropped 1 base and J dropped 7 bases, with 19 bases sitting between them. This CDR3 spans 17 amino acids. Per germline, CDR1 SEHNR and CDR2 FQNEAQ (reference sequence). MiXCR, run by TCRdb on the reads, gives a single entry per CDR3 protein. The sample consists of roughly 860,000 distinct CDR3 sequences, approximately 30% of them appearing once. The sequences come from cultured CD8+ T cells from PBMCs, collected from culture after CMV antigen stimulation. The sequence derives from a human donor in good health (CMV status not recorded). Some clones in this sample may be carry-over from other donors' samples. The chain combines TRBV7-9 with TRBJ1-4; no clear D gene. The CDR3 loop reads CASSLVRERARGEKLFF. The CDR3 region has the DNA TGTGCCAGCAGCTTAGTGAGGGAGAGAGCTCGAGGTGAAAAACTGTTTTTT.